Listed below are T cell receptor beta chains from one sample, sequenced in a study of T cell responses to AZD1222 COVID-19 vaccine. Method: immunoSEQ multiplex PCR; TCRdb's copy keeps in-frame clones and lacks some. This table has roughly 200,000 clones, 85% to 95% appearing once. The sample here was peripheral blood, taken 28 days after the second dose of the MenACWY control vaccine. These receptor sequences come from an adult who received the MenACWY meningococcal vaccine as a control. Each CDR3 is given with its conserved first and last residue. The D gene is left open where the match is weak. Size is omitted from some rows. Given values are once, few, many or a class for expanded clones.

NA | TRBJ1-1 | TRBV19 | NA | CASRDTSMNTEAFF | TGTGCCAGTAGAGACACTAGCATGAACACTGAAGCTTTCTTT
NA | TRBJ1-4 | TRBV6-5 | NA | CASSYSGAGHNEKLFF | TGTGCCAGCAGTTACTCGGGTGCAGGTCATAATGAAAAACTGTTTTTT
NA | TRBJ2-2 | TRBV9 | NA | CASSVAGAENTGELFF | TGTGCCAGCAGCGTAGCTGGAGCGGAGAACACCGGGGAGCTGTTTTTT
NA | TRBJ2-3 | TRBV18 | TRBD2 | CASSPSQGELAVTDTQYF | TGTGCCAGCTCACCATCTCAGGGAGAGCTAGCGGTCACAGATACGCAGTATTTT
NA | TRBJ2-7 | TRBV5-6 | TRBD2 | CASSLTSGYYEQYF | TGTGCCAGCAGCTTGACTAGCGGATATTACGAGCAGTACTTC
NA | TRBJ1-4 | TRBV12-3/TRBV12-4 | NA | CASRDPANEKLFF | TGTGCCAGCAGGGACCCAGCGAATGAAAAACTGTTTTTT
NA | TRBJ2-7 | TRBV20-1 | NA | CSAADLYEQYF | TGCAGTGCCGCAGACCTCTACGAGCAGTACTTC
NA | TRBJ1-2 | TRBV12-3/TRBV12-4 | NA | CASSSRIGGYTF | TGTGCCAGCAGTTCCCGGATAGGTGGCTACACCTTC
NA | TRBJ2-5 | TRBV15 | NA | CATGKSRETQYF | TGTGCCACCGGCAAGAGCCGGGAGACCCAGTACTTC
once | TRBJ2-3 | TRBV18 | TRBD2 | CASSRLASTDTQYF | TGTGCCAGCTCAAGACTAGCGAGCACAGATACGCAGTATTTT
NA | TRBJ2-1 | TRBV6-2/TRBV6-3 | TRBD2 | CASSRGGGQFF | TGTGCCAGCAGCCGAGGCGGGGGGCAGTTCTTC
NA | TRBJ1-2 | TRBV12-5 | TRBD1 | CASAFPDREGYGYTF | TGTGCTAGTGCTTTCCCGGACAGGGAAGGCTATGGCTACACCTTC
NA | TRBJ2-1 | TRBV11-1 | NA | CASSLGRESSYNEQFF | TGTGCCAGCAGCTTAGGAAGGGAAAGCTCCTACAATGAGCAGTTCTTC
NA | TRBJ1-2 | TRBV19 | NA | CASSGNRVSYGYTF | TGTGCCAGTAGTGGAAACAGGGTCAGCTATGGCTACACCTTC
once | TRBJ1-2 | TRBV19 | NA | CASSIIFPLSLYANYGYTF | TGTGCCAGTAGTATAATTTTTCCCCTCTCTTTATACGCTAACTATGGCTACACCTTC
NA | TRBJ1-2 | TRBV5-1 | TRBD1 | CASSPLEGASYGYTF | TGCGCCAGCAGCCCCCTGGAGGGGGCTTCCTATGGCTACACCTTC
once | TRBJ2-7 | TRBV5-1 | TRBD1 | CASSPGQRSYEQYF | TGCGCCAGCAGCCCGGGACAGCGATCCTACGAGCAGTACTTC
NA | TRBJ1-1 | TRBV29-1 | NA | CSVEKGYTEAFF | TGCAGCGTTGAAAAGGGATACACTGAAGCTTTCTTT
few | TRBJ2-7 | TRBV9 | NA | CASSPRQPPYEQYF | TGTGCCAGCAGCCCCCGACAGCCTCCTTACGAGCAGTACTTC
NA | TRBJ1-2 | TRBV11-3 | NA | CASSLFPGSNGSRVDYGYTF | TGTGCCAGCAGCCTTTTCCCCGGATCAAACGGGTCCCGGGTTGACTATGGCTACACCTTC
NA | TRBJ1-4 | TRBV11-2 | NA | CASSLDWQPANEKLFF | TGTGCCAGCAGCTTAGATTGGCAGCCCGCTAATGAAAAACTGTTTTTT
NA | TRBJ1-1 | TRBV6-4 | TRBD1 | CASSDSTQGARTEAFF | TGTGCCAGCAGTGACTCAACACAGGGGGCGAGAACTGAAGCTTTCTTT
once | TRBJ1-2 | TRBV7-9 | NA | CASSPGTSRGYTF | TGTGCCAGCAGCCCCGGGACATCGAGAGGCTACACCTTC
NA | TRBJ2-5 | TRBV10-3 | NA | CAISDPSITTQETQYF | TGTGCCATCAGTGACCCGTCGATCACTACCCAAGAGACCCAGTACTTC
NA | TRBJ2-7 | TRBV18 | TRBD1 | CASSSGTGQPYEQYF | TGTGCCAGCTCATCCGGGACAGGGCAACCCTACGAGCAGTACTTC
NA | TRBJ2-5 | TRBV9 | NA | CASSVAYRPDRETQYF | TGTGCCAGCAGCGTAGCGTATCGGCCGGATAGGGAGACCCAGTACTTC
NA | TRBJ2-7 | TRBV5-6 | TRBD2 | CASSWRTDGRDEQYF | TGTGCCAGCAGCTGGAGGACGGATGGGAGGGACGAGCAGTACTTC
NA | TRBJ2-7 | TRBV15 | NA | CATSRDVAYEQYF | TGTGCCACCAGCAGAGACGTAGCTTACGAGCAGTACTTC
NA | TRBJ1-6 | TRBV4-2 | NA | CASSQEGGRVYSPLHF | TGTGCCAGCAGCCAAGAGGGTGGCAGGGTCTACTCACCCCTCCACTTT
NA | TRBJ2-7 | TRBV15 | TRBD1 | CATSRGGGQGGEQYF | TGTGCCACCAGCAGAGGAGGGGGACAGGGGGGCGAGCAGTACTTC
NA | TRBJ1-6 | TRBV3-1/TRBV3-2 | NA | CASSQDPIGQGNSPLHF | TGTGCCAGCAGCCAAGATCCCATCGGGCAGGGTAATTCACCCCTCCACTTT
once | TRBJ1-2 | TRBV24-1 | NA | CATSGMTGYGYTF | TGTGCCACCAGTGGGATGACAGGATATGGCTACACCTTC
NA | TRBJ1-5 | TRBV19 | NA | CASSIRPTGGVQPQHF | TGTGCCAGTAGTATACGACCCACCGGGGGGGTTCAGCCCCAGCATTTT
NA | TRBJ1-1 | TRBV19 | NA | CASSAQVNTEAFF | TGTGCCAGTAGTGCGCAGGTGAACACTGAAGCTTTCTTT
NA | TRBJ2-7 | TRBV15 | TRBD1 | CATSKVRGPYEQYF | TGTGCCACCAGCAAAGTCAGGGGGCCCTACGAGCAGTACTTC
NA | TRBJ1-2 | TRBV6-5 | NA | CASSSQGPYGYTF | TGTGCCAGCAGTTCCCAGGGGCCCTATGGCTACACCTTC
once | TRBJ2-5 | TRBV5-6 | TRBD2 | CASSLLAGKETQYF | TGTGCCAGCAGCTTGCTAGCGGGAAAGGAGACCCAGTACTTC
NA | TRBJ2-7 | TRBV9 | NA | CASSVVWGLYEQYF | TGTGCCAGCAGCGTAGTTTGGGGGCTCTACGAGCAGTACTTC
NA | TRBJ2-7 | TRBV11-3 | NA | CASSLGGESSYEQYF | TGTGCCAGCAGCTTAGGGGGCGAGAGCTCCTACGAGCAGTACTTC